One sample yielded the 5 T cell receptor beta chains listed below, sequenced in a study of CD8+ T cells in alopecia areata. cDNA prepared by RNA extraction and subsequent reverse transcription served as the template for sequencing. Method: immunoSEQ multiplex PCR; TCRdb's copy keeps in-frame clones and lacks some. The sample lists some 110,000 clones, around 64% seen once, with about 3% in the top ten. Sequenced input: CD4+ T cells sorted from blood. These receptors all come from a human donor in good health.

The sample holds a few counts of this clone. The chain is built from TRBV23-1 and TRBJ2-2, with 10 bases fitting TRBD2. TRBV23-1 is filed as an ORF, its function uncertain. After removal of 6 bases from V and 2 bases from J, the junction contained 3 bases not matched to a gene. The CDR3 totals 15 residues. Written as DNA, the CDR3 is TGCGCCAGCAGCCGGACTAGCGGAAACACCGGGGAGCTGTTTTTT. It translates to CASSRTSGNTGELFF.

This clone was detected once. The chain recombines TRBV5-1 with TRBJ1-1; no clear D gene. There are 14 residues in the CDR3. V gave up 4 bases and J gave up 0 bases, with 10 bases separating them. Germline V gene sequence: CDR1 SGHRS, CDR2 YFSETQ. The CDR3 bases are TGCGCCAGCAGCCCCGCGTGGGTGAACACTGAAGCTTTCTTT. Amino acids: CASSPAWVNTEAFF.

This clone was seen once. V usage is TRBV30 and J usage is TRBJ2-3, with D tentatively TRBD2 (5 bases). Trimming took 0 bases from V and 2 from J, leaving 12 bases between them. The CDR3 runs to 15 residues. CDR1 and CDR2 (germline): GTSNPN, SVGIG (reference sequence). CDR3 in amino acids: CAWSVRGPHTDTQYF. CDR3 sequence (DNA): TGTGCCTGGAGTGTACGGGGTCCTCACACAGATACGCAGTATTTT.

V is TRBV29-1 and J is TRBJ1-2, with D perhaps matching TRBD1 (5 bases). This CDR3 has 17 residues. V was trimmed by 7 bases and J by 4 bases, leaving 28 bases between them. CDR1 SQVTM and CDR2 ANQGSEA come from the germline V gene. In DNA form, the CDR3 reads TGCAGCGCCCGTGACGGTCCAGGGACCAACGGGGGCTATGGCTACACCTTC. Translated, it gives CSARDGPGTNGGYGYTF.

The rearrangement links TRBV2 to TRBJ2-3; TRBD2 matches at 8 bases. Per the germline V gene, CDR1 is SNHLY and CDR2 is FYNNEI. This CDR3 has 15 amino acids. V lost 3 bases to trimming and J lost 1 base; unmatched junction nucleotides: 3. CDR3 in amino acids: CASSDRTSRTDTQYF. CDR3 sequence (DNA): TGTGCCAGCAGTGATAGGACTAGCCGCACAGATACGCAGTATTTT.